The present T cell receptor beta chain was sequenced within a study of T cell repertoires in cytomegalovirus infection. The wider study: Indications of both CMV infection and matching HLA type were provided by public TCR beta signatures.

TCRdb reprocessed the reads via MiXCR and lists one record per CDR3 protein. The data contain about 600,000 distinct CDR3 sequences, approximately 24% of them seen just once; the ten biggest clones take up around 8%. Findings and caveats of the study: Dominating the ex vivo response were TCR beta clonotypes that were CMV-specific and HLA-C-restricted.

This clonotype was detected only a few times. Its target is unknown. Germline assignment: CDR1 MDHEN and CDR2 SYDVKM. This CDR3 region has 20 residues. V lost 6 bases, J lost 0 bases, and 18 bases stayed unmatched. The TCR comes from a human donor in good health (CMV status not recorded). Some clones in this sample may be carry-over from other donors' samples. This chain links TRBV28 with TRBJ2-2; 8 nucleotides match TRBD1. Sequencing used CD8+ T cells from PBMCs. In DNA form, the CDR3 reads TGTGCCAGCAGCTCCTCCCTGGCGGACAGGGTGGGCCCGAACACCGGGGAGCTGTTTTTT. This translates into CASSSSLADRVGPNTGELFF.